This TCR beta chain came from a study of T cell responses to AZD1222 COVID-19 vaccine. Study-wide results and limits: Donors skewed white British and female; clonal diversity was possibly underestimated. Repertoires in all cases were sampled only once the peak T cell response had passed.

Concerning this clone itself: Antigen: not known.

The CDR3 totals 14 residues. Trimming cost V 0 bases and J 4 bases, with 10 bases left between them. Germline V gives CDR1 SGHTS, CDR2 YDEGEE. Profiled with immunoSEQ multiplex PCR; TCRdb holds only in-frame clones, not every one. Of over 110,000 clones in the sample, under 95% are singletons; the top ten hold around 5.4%. The input for sequencing was peripheral blood, taken on day 0 of AZD1222 vaccination. This receptor was identified in an adult in good health. The chain is built from TRBV5-8 and TRBJ1-2; maybe TRBD1 (5 bases). CDR3 bases: TGTGCCAGCAGCTTGGAGGTGAGGGGCTATGGCTACACCTTC. This gives the protein CASSLEVRGYGYTF. Full variable domain (outside the CDR3, taken from reference TRBV5-8 and TRBJ1-2): EAGVTQSPTHLIKTRGQQATLRCSPISGHTSVYWYQQALGLGLQFLLWYDEGEERNRGNFPPRFSGRQFPNYSSELNVNALELEDSALYLCASSLEVRGYGYTFGSGTRLTVV.